These 24 T cell receptor beta chains were sequenced from one sample in a study of blood T cell repertoires in COVID-19. Repertoires were generated with immunoSEQ multiplex PCR, while TCRdb's copy carries only in-frame clones and drops some. The top ten hold 15% to 20% of the sample, which has 210,000 or so clones, around 80% seen once. Specimen: peripheral blood. These receptors originate from an elderly woman with active or convalescent COVID-19.

The chain links TRBV19 to TRBJ1-2, with 12 bases fitting TRBD1. V shed 4 bases and J 4 bases; nucleotides not matched to a gene: 13. The germline CDR1 and CDR2 sequences are LNHDA and SQIVND (reference sequence). The CDR3 extends over 18 amino acids. The DNA for the CDR3 is TGTGCCAGTAGTACTACCGGGACAGGGGGCAGTTCGATCTATGGCTACACCTTC. Amino acids: CASSTTGTGGSSIYGYTF.

The chain links TRBV15 to TRBJ1-2; TRBD1 matches 9 bases. CDR1 and CDR2 from the germline V gene are LNHNV and YYDKDF (reference sequence). The CDR3 is 17 amino acids. J lost 5 bases, V lost 6 bases, and 16 bases had no gene match. The CDR3 spells CATSMDRGPKRGYGYTF. CDR3 coding DNA: TGTGCCACCAGTATGGACAGGGGACCAAAACGTGGGTATGGCTACACCTTC.

The chain is built from TRBV6-6 and TRBJ2-3; perhaps TRBD1 as D (6 bases). This CDR3 contains 14 residues. V lost 4 bases to trimming and J lost 2 bases, with 10 bases between them. In germline, CDR1 is MNHNY, CDR2 SVGAGI (reference sequence). CDR3 amino acids: CASSFQGFTDTQYF. For the CDR3, the DNA is TGTGCCAGCAGTTTTCAGGGGTTCACAGATACGCAGTATTTT.

The table lists this clone with a count of one. J is TRBJ2-7 and V is TRBV7-2, with D perhaps TRBD2 (6 bases). Germline V lookup: CDR1 SGHTA, CDR2 FQGNSA. V lost 1 base to trimming and J lost 2 bases, with 15 bases between them. The CDR3 is made up of 16 amino acids. CDR3 sequence reads: CASSLVAGPGAYEQYF. The CDR3 DNA is TGTGCCAGCAGCTTAGTGGCGGGACCTGGCGCCTACGAGCAGTACTTC.

V usage is TRBV6-4 and J usage is TRBJ2-1; D gene uncertain. The CDR3 is 15 residues long. V lost 3 bases and J lost 9, with 18 bases in between. Germline lookup yields CDR1 MRHNA and CDR2 SNTAGT. CDR3 in DNA: TGTGCCAGCAGTGAACGGTTTTCAGGTGGAACTGAGCAGTTCTTC. Translated, it gives CASSERFSGGTEQFF.

J is TRBJ2-1 and V is TRBV5-1; D is possibly TRBD2 (6 bases). The CDR3 is 14 amino acids. The germline V gene encodes CDR1 SGHRS and CDR2 YFSETQ. V was pared by 1 base and J by 4 bases, with 9 bases between. The CDR3 region has the DNA TGCGCCAGCAGCTTGTCTAGCGCTTACAATGAGCAGTTCTTC. Its translation: CASSLSSAYNEQFF.

The chain combines TRBV15 with TRBJ1-2; the D is unclear. Germline loops: CDR1 LNHNV, CDR2 YYDKDF (reference sequence). This CDR3 comprises 13 residues. Trimming pared 1 base from V and 7 bases from J, leaving 10 bases between. Here the CDR3 reads CATSRGRGSGYTF. The DNA of the CDR3 is TGTGCCACCAGCAGAGGGCGAGGGTCTGGCTACACCTTC.

This clone was seen a single time. The chain has TRBV27 and TRBJ2-7, with 7 bases fitting TRBD2. This CDR3 comprises 16 residues. Trimming cost V 6 bases and J 2 bases; bases outside gene matches: 13. The V gene's germline CDR1 is MNHEY and CDR2 SMNVEV (reference sequence). The CDR3 DNA reads TGTGCCAGCAGCAACCCCCCCCCTAGCGGTCCCTACGAGCAGTACTTC. Residues: CASSNPPPSGPYEQYF.

The rearrangement uses TRBV7-2 and TRBJ2-5; no clear D. This CDR3 is 14 amino acids long. Trimming shortened V by 4 bases and J by 2 bases, and 11 bases separated the two germline ends. The germline V gene encodes CDR1 SGHTA and CDR2 FQGNSA. CDR3 loop: CASSWQRGQETQYF. The DNA of the CDR3 is TGTGCCAGCAGCTGGCAGCGTGGACAAGAGACCCAGTACTTC.

The genes are TRBV7-2 and TRBJ2-3; tentatively, D is TRBD2 (6 bases). The V and J ends lost 3 bases and 1 base respectively, with 8 bases between them. The V gene's germline CDR1 is SGHTA and CDR2 FQGNSA. The length of the CDR3 is 14 residues. CDR3 coding DNA: TGTGCCAGCAGCTTCAAGCGGGGCACAGATACGCAGTATTTT. Translated: CASSFKRGTDTQYF.

This clone was recorded a few times. The chain combines TRBV11-3 with TRBJ2-2; D is ambiguous. Trimming stripped 5 bases from V and 4 bases from J, with 14 bases between. This CDR3 region has 15 residues. In germline, CDR1 is SGHNT, CDR2 YENEEA. DNA for the CDR3: TGTGCCAGCAGCCCTTCCCTATCGGGCACCGGGGAGCTGTTTTTT. Protein sequence: CASSPSLSGTGELFF.

V and J are TRBV6-1 and TRBJ2-1; D possibly corresponds to TRBD1 (7 bases). With 4 bases removed from V and 7 bases from J, the gap between germline ends came to 29 bases. The CDR3 is 19 amino acids. The germline gives CDR1 MNHNS, CDR2 SASEGT. The chain's CDR3 is CASSARQGVADQRRNEQFF. CDR3 sequence (DNA): TGTGCCAGCAGTGCCCGACAGGGAGTAGCGGATCAACGGAGGAATGAGCAGTTCTTC.

The V call is TRBV7-2, the J call TRBJ1-3; the D is unclear. Germline loops: CDR1 SGHTA, CDR2 FQGNSA. The CDR3 length is 14 residues. Deletions cut 4 bases from V and 2 bases from J, with 9 bases between. This CDR3 is CASSSTYTGNTIYF. The CDR3 nucleotides read TGTGCCAGCAGCTCCACATACACTGGAAACACCATATATTTT.

The rearrangement joins TRBV7-2 to TRBJ2-3; 8 bases agree with TRBD2. This CDR3 is built from 15 residues. Germline loops: CDR1 SGHTA, CDR2 FQGNSA. V lost 3 bases to trimming and J lost 8 bases; unmatched junction nucleotides: 10. The CDR3 nucleotides are TGTGCCAGCAGCTTCAAACGGGGGGGCGGAGGTACGCAGTATTTT. Translation: CASSFKRGGGGTQYF.

The gene calls are TRBV2 and TRBJ1-1; 7 nucleotides align to TRBD1. CDR3 length: 13 amino acids. CDR1 and CDR2 from the germline V gene are SNHLY and FYNNEI. Trimming removed 6 bases from V and 1 base from J; junction bases left unmatched: 2. The CDR3 DNA reads as TGTGCCAGCAGAGACAGGGCGAACACTGAAGCTTTCTTT. It yields the protein CASRDRANTEAFF.

The chain is built from TRBV6-5 and TRBJ2-1; 11 nucleotides line up with TRBD2. The CDR3 sequence is 14 residues long. Germline CDR1 is MNHEY and CDR2 is SVGAGI. Unmatched junction bases numbered 0, after V lost 5 bases and J lost 3 bases. CDR3 DNA: TGTGCCAGCAGTCTAGCGGGAGGCTACAATGAGCAGTTCTTC. Its translation: CASSLAGGYNEQFF.

The chain uses TRBV11-2 and TRBJ2-2; D not certain. From germline, CDR1 is SGHAT and CDR2 FQNNGV. Trimming took 3 bases from V and 7 from J, leaving 12 bases between them. The CDR3 covers 14 residues. The CDR3 sequence: CASSFGGRSGELFF. For the CDR3, the DNA is TGTGCCAGCAGCTTTGGTGGGCGCAGCGGGGAGCTGTTTTTT. Full variable domain (outside the CDR3, taken from reference TRBV11-2 and TRBJ2-2): EAGVAQSPRYKIIEKRQSVAFWCNPISGHATLYWYQQILGQGPKLLIQFQNNGVVDDSQLPKDRFSAERLKGVDSTLKIQPAKLEDSAVYLCASSFGGRSGELFFGEGSRLTVL.

This clone was found a few times. The genes are TRBV19 and TRBJ1-3; D is undetermined. This CDR3 has 14 amino acids. Germline CDR1 LNHDA, CDR2 SQIVND (reference sequence). Trimming left V 4 bases short and J 4 bases short, with 11 bases between. CDR3 protein: CASSTEWRGNTIYF. As DNA, the CDR3 is TGTGCCAGTAGTACCGAATGGCGGGGAAACACCATATATTTT. Full variable domain (missing parts from reference TRBV19 and TRBJ1-3): DGGITQSPKYLFRKEGQNVTLSCEQNLNHDAMYWYRQDPGQGLRLIYYSQIVNDFQKGDIAEGYSVSREKKESFPLTVTSAQKNPTAFYLCASSTEWRGNTIYFGEGSWLTVV.

The V call is TRBV6-6, the J call TRBJ1-1, with D hard to call. CDR3 length equals 15 residues. V was clipped by 5 bases and J by 0 bases, with 13 bases between them. From germline, CDR1 is MNHNY and CDR2 SVGAGI (reference sequence). CDR3 loop: CASSPGAIMNTEAFF. The CDR3 DNA sequence: TGTGCCAGCAGTCCTGGAGCTATCATGAACACTGAAGCTTTCTTT.

The chain employs TRBV14 and TRBJ2-3; a possible D gene is TRBD2 (6 bases). Per germline, CDR1 SGHDN and CDR2 FVKESK. V was shortened by 1 base and J by 2 bases, with 13 bases between the two germline ends. This CDR3 spans 16 amino acids. The CDR3 sequence is CASSQVVREDTDTQYF. CDR3 sequence (DNA): TGTGCCAGCAGCCAAGTTGTCAGGGAGGACACAGATACGCAGTATTTT.

This chain joins TRBV9 and TRBJ1-4, with D possibly matching TRBD1 (5 bases). Per germline, CDR1 SGDLS and CDR2 YYNGEE. V dropped 0 bases and J dropped 3 bases, with 15 bases sitting between them. The CDR3 sequence is 17 residues long. This CDR3 is CASSVDTGRRPNEKLFF. The CDR3, as DNA: TGTGCCAGCAGCGTAGATACAGGTCGGAGACCTAATGAAAAACTGTTTTTT.

V is TRBV3-1 (or the pseudogene TRBV3-2) and J is TRBJ1-5; no firm D call. This CDR3 is built from 16 residues. Germline lookup yields CDR1 LGHDT and CDR2 YNNKEL (reference sequence). V was clipped by 4 bases and J by 6 bases, with 19 bases between them. The CDR3 DNA follows: TGTGCCAGCAGCCCCTCATCGGGGAAAGCCTCTCAGCCCCAGCATTTT. Its translation: CASSPSSGKASQPQHF.

The chain links TRBV7-2 to TRBJ2-3, with unresolved D. V was trimmed by 5 bases and J by 3 bases, leaving 3 bases between them. Germline assignment: CDR1 SGHTA and CDR2 FQGNSA. The CDR3 contains 11 residues. CDR3 sequence: CASSPTDTQYF. The DNA for the CDR3 is TGTGCCAGCAGCCCGACAGATACGCAGTATTTT.

This chain connects TRBV2 to TRBJ1-3, with D possibly TRBD1 on 5 matching bases. V shed 7 bases and J shed 2 bases, with 12 bases lying between them. Germline CDR1 is SNHLY and CDR2 is FYNNEI. The CDR3 has 14 amino acids. In DNA, the CDR3 is TGTGCCAGCACGACAGTTGCAGCTGGAAACACCATATATTTT. This sequence encodes CASTTVAAGNTIYF.